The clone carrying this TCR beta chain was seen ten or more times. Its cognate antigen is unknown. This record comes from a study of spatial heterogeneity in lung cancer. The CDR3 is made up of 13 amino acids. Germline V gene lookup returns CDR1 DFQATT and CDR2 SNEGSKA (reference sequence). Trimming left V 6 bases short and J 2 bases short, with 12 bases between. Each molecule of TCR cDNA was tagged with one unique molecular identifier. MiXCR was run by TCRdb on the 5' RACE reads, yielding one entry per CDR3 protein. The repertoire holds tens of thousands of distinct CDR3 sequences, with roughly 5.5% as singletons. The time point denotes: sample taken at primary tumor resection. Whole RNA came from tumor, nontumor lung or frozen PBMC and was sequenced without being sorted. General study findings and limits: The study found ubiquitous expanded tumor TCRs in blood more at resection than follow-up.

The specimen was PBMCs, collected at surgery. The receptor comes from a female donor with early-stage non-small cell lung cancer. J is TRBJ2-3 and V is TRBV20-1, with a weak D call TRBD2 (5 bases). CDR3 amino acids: CSARQDFTDTQYF. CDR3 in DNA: TGCAGTGCCCGGCAGGACTTCACAGATACGCAGTATTTT.